The present entry profiles one TCR beta chain with its context. This entry belongs to a study of cytomegalovirus exposure and HLA in healthy donors. TCRdb's copy holds only in-frame clones and misses some; the assay was immunoSEQ multiplex PCR. This sample yields 90,000 to 120,000 clones, of which 70% to 90% are seen a single time; 3% belongs to the top ten. Germline-derived CDR1 and CDR2 are MNHNS and SASEGT. V shed 8 bases and J 6 bases; nucleotides not matched to a gene: 11. This CDR3 has 15 residues. V and J are TRBV6-1 and TRBJ2-1, with TRBD1 matching 9 bases. Sequencing used PBMCs. The TCR sequence derives from a woman in her late teens or twenties in good health and CMV-seronegative. The CDR3 nucleotides are TGTGCCAGCGGAACCGGGACAGGGATAATCAATGAGCAGTTCTTC. It encodes CASGTGTGIINEQFF.